This T cell receptor (beta chain) emerged from a study of T cells in Graves' hyperthyroidism and ophthalmopathy. RNA transcripts served as the template for amplifying TCR beta CDR3 regions. The TCR CDR3 was amplified in a first-round RT-PCR using the HTBI primer set. TCRdb processed the multiplex PCR reads anew with MiXCR; each CDR3 protein has one entry. The sample yields hundreds of thousands of distinct CDR3 sequences, under 15% seen once. On the basis of clinical symptoms, serum thyroxine and TRAb, thyroid ultrasound and orbital computed tomography, diagnoses were made. This clonotype was seen ten or more times. Sequencing input: blood. The TCR comes from a young woman with Graves' hyperthyroidism.

This CDR3 reads CASSVNTQYF. CDR3 sequence (DNA): TGTGCCAGCAGCGTAAATACGCAGTATTTT. This chain connects TRBV9 to TRBJ2-3; unclear D gene. Germline values: CDR1 SGDLS, CDR2 YYNGEE. This CDR3 is built from 10 residues. V lost 1 base and J lost 7, with 1 base in between.